The 3 T cell receptor beta chains below all came from one sample that was sequenced in a study of cytomegalovirus exposure and HLA in healthy donors. In the PCR, 60 Vbeta and 13 Jbeta primers were used. Data came from immunoSEQ multiplex PCR; TCRdb stores just in-frame clones and leaves some out. The table has 120,000 to 150,000 clones, roughly 80% seen once. The sequenced sample consisted of PBMCs. All receptors come from a woman between 40 and 50 years old in good health and CMV-seropositive.

This clone was detected only a few times. V is TRBV2 and J is TRBJ1-4; D is possibly TRBD1 (5 bases). The CDR3 is 14 residues long. V was shortened by 6 bases and J by 8 bases, with 16 bases between the two germline ends. Germline assignment: CDR1 SNHLY and CDR2 FYNNEI. The CDR3 DNA follows: TGTGCCAGCAGCGCGATGGCGGGGGGAGAAAAACTGTTTTTT. Amino acids: CASSAMAGGEKLFF. The full variable domain, with the rest looked up from reference TRBV2 and TRBJ1-4, is EPEVTQTPSHQVTQMGQEVILRCVPISNHLYFYWYRQILGQKVEFLVSFYNNEISEKSEIFDDQFSVERPDGSNFTLKIRSTKLEDSAMYFCASSAMAGGEKLFFGSGTQLSVL.

This clone came up once. The chain has TRBV5-1 and TRBJ2-7, with D maybe TRBD2 (6 bases). The CDR3 sequence is 13 residues long. The germline V and J ends were trimmed by 7 bases and 6 bases, with 17 bases remaining between them. From germline, CDR1 is SGHRS and CDR2 YFSETQ. CDR3 residues: CASGSGEAGEQYF. For the CDR3, the DNA is TGCGCCAGCGGGTCGGGGGAAGCAGGCGAGCAGTACTTC.

This clone was found once. The CDR3 region has the DNA TGTGCCAGCAGCCTGGACAGCCACTATGGCTACACCTTC. Its translation is CASSLDSHYGYTF. J is TRBJ1-2 and V is TRBV28, with a possible D match to TRBD1 (6 bases). CDR1 is MDHEN, CDR2 SYDVKM, per germline. The CDR3 spans 13 residues. The V gene lost 6 bases and the J gene lost 3 bases, with 11 bases spanning the gap.